This is a list of T cell receptor beta chains from one sample in a study of Graves' ophthalmopathy and Graves' hyperthyroidism. MiXCR, run by TCRdb on the multiplex PCR reads, gives a single entry per CDR3 protein. The sample includes 200,000 to 250,000 distinct CDR3 sequences, roughly 21% of them seen just once. What was sequenced was peripheral blood. The source of these receptors is a woman between 50 and 59 years old with Graves' ophthalmopathy. The conserved cysteine and the conserved F or W are not part of the CDR3 here.

j_call v_call cdr3_aa
TRBJ1-5 TRBV12-3/TRBV12-4 ASSLMTGPDQPQH
TRBJ2-7 TRBV10-2 ASSEARGFSSGIGEQY
TRBJ1-1 TRBV27 ASSFWGSGEAF
TRBJ2-7 TRBV2 ASNGGIYEQY
TRBJ2-5 TRBV24-1 ATSDPGQGRETQY
TRBJ1-1 TRBV29-1 SVTTLNTEAF
TRBJ2-5 TRBV24-1 ATSDLRFAGTETQY
TRBJ2-5 TRBV24-1 ATSDATGEETQY
TRBJ2-7 TRBV6-1 ASRETGTGIYEQY
TRBJ2-7 TRBV29-1 SAGGGRTYEQY
TRBJ1-1 TRBV19 ASSPSTGVVTEAF
TRBJ2-7 TRBV20-1 SALAGVGLGYEQY
TRBJ1-2 TRBV2 ASSYGRDYGYT
TRBJ2-2 TRBV7-3 ASSLNTGKLF
TRBJ1-5 TRBV30 AWSDSNSNQPQH
TRBJ1-2 TRBV12-3/TRBV12-4 ASSRRGSFGGYT
TRBJ2-3 TRBV2 ASRTGVRTDTQY
TRBJ2-7 TRBV6-5 ASSLQGDGSYEQY
TRBJ1-1 TRBV6-1 ASPWEGANSEAF
TRBJ1-2 TRBV6-1 ASSQGSGTGGNYGYT
TRBJ1-6 TRBV5-1 ASSTDGDNSPLH
TRBJ2-2 TRBV2 ASSEAGTGELF
TRBJ2-7 TRBV28 ASSLYPTGDEQY
TRBJ2-7 TRBV7-8 ASSTLITETSGYEQY
TRBJ2-5 TRBV15 ATSRDPGGLAEETQY
TRBJ2-7 TRBV28 ASTAGVQQY
TRBJ2-7 TRBV28 ASSRGGLGPYEQY
TRBJ2-2 TRBV7-2 ASSFVGDVGELF
TRBJ2-7 TRBV11-1 TSSLVSGFEQY
TRBJ2-7 TRBV28 ASSMTGVLYEQY
TRBJ1-4 TRBV19 ASKTDEGLV
TRBJ2-3 TRBV5-4 ASSLGLADSSTDTQY
TRBJ2-2 TRBV20-1 SARAGALNTGELF
TRBJ1-6 TRBV10-3 AISRTDRDSPLH
TRBJ2-7 TRBV20-1 SADLNTEQY